This T cell receptor beta chain was sequenced in a study of blood T cell repertoires in COVID-19 (dated by TCRdb to the early 2020s). A note on the overall study: Collaborator samples came from the United States, Italy and Spain and covered acute and convalescent phases of COVID-19. The prospective study material was composed of cDNA or gDNA derived from T cells, B-cell-depleted T cells, or PBMCs. A freely available public database, intended as a resource for researchers studying the immune response to SARS-CoV-2, is where the repertoires were released. Deeply sampled blood TCRbeta repertoires from subjects exposed to, actively infected with, or recovered from COVID-19 were included in the dataset. A de-identified subject ID, COVID-19 status, age in years and sex were almost always included in the sample metadata. Where HLA class I and class II types were available, the types were taken from metadata supplied by the sample provider, not from assay-based typing. Samples came from the ongoing ImmuneRACE study (first 160 participants) plus 1,254 subjects from 6 global collaborators. Overall study results and their limits: The amount of clinical and demographic metadata varied by source and participant and was provided uncurated.

Collaborating institutions collected whole blood in K2EDTA tubes following their own protocols. For TCRbeta analysis, collaborators shipped samples in one of three forms: frozen whole blood, isolated PBMCs, or DNA extracted from either of those sample types. The immunoSEQ Assay, a bias-controlled multiplex PCR, was used to amplify TCRbeta CDR3 regions from genomic DNA. Concerning the study's data processing: Nucleated cell counts per sample were estimated from amplification of reference gene primers within the assay. To quantify the absolute abundance of each unique TCRbeta CDR3 rearrangement, sequence reads were collapsed and filtered. For each sample, productive Simpson clonality was calculated by taking the square root of Simpson's diversity index across productive rearrangements. TCRdb retrieved this table from immuneACCESS and kept in-frame rearrangements only. Not all clones are present; in checked studies, unresolved V genes account for under half, and no reason is known for the remainder. The V and J calls and the clone size are those of that table, but D and trimming were determined from the DNA. In all, the sample holds some 290,000 clones, and under 90% of those were seen once. In total, the top ten clones hold over 2.5% of the sample.

Concerning this clone itself: This receptor's antigen is unknown. No base quality values were provided; no much bigger clone lies one nucleotide off.

CDR1 and CDR2 (SGHAT, FQNNGV) derive from the germline V gene. Its CDR3 holds 13 amino acids, cysteine through phenylalanine. The entry retains the CDR3 DNA only, 39 bases that are in frame from base 1. V loses 3 bases of germline sequence and J loses 0 bases, and the interval between the two ends is 6 bases. The sequenced material came from peripheral blood. This TCR came from a woman between 55 and 75 years old with active or convalescent COVID-19. Recombination joined TRBV11-2 with TRBJ2-7; possibly the D gene is TRBD2, per 5 matching bases. The CDR3 reads CASSLTNSYEQYF. The DNA is as follows: TGTGCCAGCAGCTTGACTAACTCCTACGAGCAGTACTTC.